This T cell receptor beta chain is drawn from a study of regulatory T cells in long-lasting Graves disease. At the level of the study: Patients with new Graves' disease had used antithyroid drugs below 3 months.

At least ten counts were recorded for this clonotype. iRepertoire HTBI primers and Arm-PCR of CDR3 regions built TCR beta libraries. MiXCR, applied by TCRdb to the multiplex PCR reads, yields one record per CDR3 protein. The profile shows about 540,000 distinct CDR3 sequences, less than 15% of them singletons. CDR3 length: 15 residues. Germline V gives CDR1 MNHEY, CDR2 SMNVEV (reference sequence). The V gene lost 3 bases and the J gene lost 0 bases, with 11 bases spanning the gap. Time point indicated: newly diagnosed GD, antithyroid drugs for less than 3 months. The TCR library was made from RNA that had been extracted from PBMCs in TRIzol. Graves' disease was diagnosed by American Thyroid Association guidelines. This sample was also put to use in a study of T cells in Graves' hyperthyroidism and ophthalmopathy. From that second work: Diagnoses used clinical symptoms, serum thyroxine and TRAb, thyroid ultrasound and orbital computed tomography.

V gene TRBV27 combines with J gene TRBJ1-1; tentatively, D is TRBD1 (5 bases). Sequences were derived from peripheral blood mononuclear cells (PBMCs), sampled at new diagnosis, from a patient treated with antithyroid drugs. This TCR was sampled from a man younger than 40 with Graves disease. CDR3 sequence: CASSLSAGLNTEAFF. Here the CDR3 DNA reads TGTGCCAGCAGTTTGAGTGCGGGGCTGAACACTGAAGCTTTCTTT.